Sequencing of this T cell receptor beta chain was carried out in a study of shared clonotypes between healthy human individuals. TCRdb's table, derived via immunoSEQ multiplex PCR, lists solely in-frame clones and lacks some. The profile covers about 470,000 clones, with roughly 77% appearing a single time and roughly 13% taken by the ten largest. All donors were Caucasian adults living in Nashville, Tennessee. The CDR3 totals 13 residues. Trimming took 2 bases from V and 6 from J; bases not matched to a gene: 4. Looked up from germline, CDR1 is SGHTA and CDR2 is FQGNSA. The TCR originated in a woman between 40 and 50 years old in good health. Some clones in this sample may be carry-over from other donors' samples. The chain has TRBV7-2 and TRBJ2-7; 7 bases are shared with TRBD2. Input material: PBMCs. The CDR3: CASSLSRGSEQYF. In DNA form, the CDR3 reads TGTGCCAGCAGCTTATCGCGGGGGTCCGAGCAGTACTTC.